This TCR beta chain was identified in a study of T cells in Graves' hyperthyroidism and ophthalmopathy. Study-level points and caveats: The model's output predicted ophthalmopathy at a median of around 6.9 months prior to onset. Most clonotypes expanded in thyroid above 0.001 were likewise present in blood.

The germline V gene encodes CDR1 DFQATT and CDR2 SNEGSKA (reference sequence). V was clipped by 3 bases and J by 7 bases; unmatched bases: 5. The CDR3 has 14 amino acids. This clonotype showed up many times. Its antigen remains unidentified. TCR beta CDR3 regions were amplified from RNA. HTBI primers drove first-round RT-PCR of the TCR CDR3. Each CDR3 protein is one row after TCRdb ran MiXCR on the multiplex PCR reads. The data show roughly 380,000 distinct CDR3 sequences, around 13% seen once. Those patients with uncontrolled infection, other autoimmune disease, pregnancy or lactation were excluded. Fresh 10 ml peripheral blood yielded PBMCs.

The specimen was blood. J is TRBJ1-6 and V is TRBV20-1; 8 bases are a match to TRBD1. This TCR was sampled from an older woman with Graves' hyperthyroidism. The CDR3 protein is CSASTGGRNSPLHF. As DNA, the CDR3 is TGCAGTGCTAGTACAGGGGGTCGGAATTCACCCCTCCACTTT.